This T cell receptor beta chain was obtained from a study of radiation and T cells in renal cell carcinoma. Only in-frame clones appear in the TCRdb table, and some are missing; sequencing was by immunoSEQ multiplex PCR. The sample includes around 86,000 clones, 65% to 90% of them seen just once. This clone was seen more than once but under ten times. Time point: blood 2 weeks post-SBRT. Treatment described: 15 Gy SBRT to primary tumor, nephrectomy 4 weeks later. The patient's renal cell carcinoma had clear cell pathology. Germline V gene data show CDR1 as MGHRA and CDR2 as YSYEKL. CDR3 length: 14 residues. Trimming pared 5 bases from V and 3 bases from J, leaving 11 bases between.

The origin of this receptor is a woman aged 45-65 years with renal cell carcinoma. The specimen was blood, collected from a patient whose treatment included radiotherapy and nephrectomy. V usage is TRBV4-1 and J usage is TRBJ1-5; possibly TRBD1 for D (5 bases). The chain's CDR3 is CASSAQGNNQPQHF. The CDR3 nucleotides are TGCGCCAGCAGCGCTCAGGGAAACAATCAGCCCCAGCATTTT.